The subject of this entry is one T cell receptor (beta chain). Its antigen remains unidentified. This specimen belongs to a study of radiotherapy plus CTLA-4 blockade in lung cancer. Points from the study as a whole: The best prediction of response reportedly came from early blood T cell clone dynamics, with interferon-beta. TCR clones of tumor origin grew in blood after radiotherapy plus ipilimumab.

Sequenced by immunoSEQ multiplex PCR; TCRdb stores in-frame clones only, minus some. The sample records approximately 48,000 clones, about 83% being singletons. The CDR3 sequence is 15 residues long. Germline V gives CDR1 SGDLS, CDR2 YYNGEE. The ends lost 10 bases at V and 4 bases at J; junction bases unmatched: 13. The study gave focal radiation plus ipilimumab CTLA-4 blockade to patients with chemo-refractory metastatic non-small-cell lung cancer. This sequence was found in a human donor with non-small cell lung cancer whose response to radiotherapy plus ipilimumab could not be evaluated. The chain is built from TRBV9 and TRBJ2-2; 7 bases are shared with TRBD1. The material was peripheral blood, obtained from a patient treated with radiotherapy plus ipilimumab. The CDR3 sequence: CASTDRDRSTGELFF. The CDR3 DNA reads TGTGCCTCTACGGACCGGGACAGATCCACCGGGGAGCTGTTTTTT.